Described below is a single TCR beta chain sequence and its context. Time point specified: newly diagnosed GD, antithyroid drugs for less than 3 months. Scientists built the TCR library using RNA that was extracted from PBMCs. The source of the sample is a study of regulatory T cells in long-lasting Graves disease. Arm-PCR of CDR3 regions with iRepertoire HTBI primers generated TCR beta libraries. TCRdb reanalysed the multiplex PCR reads using MiXCR and keeps one entry per CDR3 protein. The sample lists approximately 350,000 distinct CDR3 sequences, over 15% occurring once. These sequences were also reported in another study, on T cells in Graves' hyperthyroidism and ophthalmopathy. Per that paper: Diagnosis of hyperthyroidism was new in patients aged 18 to 65, and its duration was under 2 months. HTBI primers were the set used in a first-round RT-PCR of the TCR CDR3.

The sequence derives from a man aged 35 to 55 with Graves disease. The starting material was peripheral blood mononuclear cells (PBMCs), obtained at new diagnosis, from a patient treated with antithyroid drugs.

The CDR3 loop is CAWTPSGGYTQYF. The CDR3 nucleotides are TGTGCCTGGACCCCTTCAGGGGGGTATACGCAGTATTTT. The chain joins TRBV30 to TRBJ2-3; D possibly corresponds to TRBD1 (7 bases). CDR1 is GTSNPN, CDR2 SVGIG, per germline (reference sequence). V was pared by 4 bases and J by 7 bases, with 15 bases between. The CDR3 spans 13 residues.